Below, 20 T cell receptor beta chains from the same sample are listed, as sequenced in a study of blood T cell repertoires in COVID-19. Libraries were prepared by immunoSEQ multiplex PCR; TCRdb keeps only in-frame clonotypes and omits some of them. Of roughly 500,000 clones in the sample, approximately 87% were seen once. Sequenced input: PBMCs or T cells enriched from blood (not recorded which). These receptors were taken from a woman aged 40 to 50 who had recovered from COVID-19.

This chain joins TRBV9 and TRBJ1-2; D is perhaps TRBD1 (5 bases). CDR3 length: 15 amino acids. The ends were cut back, 3 bases at V and 9 bases at J, with 21 bases in the middle. Germline CDR1 SGDLS, CDR2 YYNGEE. The CDR3 sequence: CASSENTSRGGSYTF. CDR3 nucleotide sequence: TGTGCCAGCAGCGAGAATACCTCGAGGGGCGGGAGCTACACCTTC.

This chain links TRBV3-1 (or the pseudogene TRBV3-2) with TRBJ1-2; tentatively, D is TRBD1 (5 bases). The CDR3 is made up of 14 amino acids. CDR1 and CDR2 (germline): LGHDT, YNNKEL (reference sequence). V lost 0 bases to trimming and J lost 6 bases, with 11 bases between them. The CDR3: CASSQDRPTDGYTF. The CDR3 coding sequence is TGTGCCAGCAGCCAAGATCGACCGACAGATGGCTACACCTTC.

The chain has TRBV18 and TRBJ2-1; 9 bases line up with TRBD1. Germline V gene sequence: CDR1 KGHSH, CDR2 LQKENI. The V and J ends lost 2 bases and 7 bases, in that order; junction bases with no gene match: 0. The CDR3 is made up of 13 amino acids. For the CDR3, the DNA is TGTGCCAGCTCACCAGGGACAGGGAATGAGCAGTTCTTC. This codes for CASSPGTGNEQFF.

As DNA, the CDR3 is TGTGCCAGCAGGTTTCGATTACAGGGGGCGCGCTACGAGCAGTACTTC. Encoded protein: CASRFRLQGARYEQYF. The gene calls are TRBV27 and TRBJ2-7; 9 bases agree with TRBD1. Germline CDR1 is MNHEY and CDR2 is SMNVEV (reference sequence). V shed 6 bases, J shed 3 bases, and the junction held 12 bases outside the gene matches. The CDR3 totals 16 residues.

The rearrangement uses TRBV5-5 and TRBJ1-5, with D unclear. The CDR3 loop spans 16 amino acids. The V gene's germline CDR1 is SGHKS and CDR2 YYEKEE (reference sequence). Trimming took 0 bases from V and 5 from J, leaving 15 bases between them. The CDR3 loop is CASSLVVGSGHQPQHF. The CDR3 DNA sequence: TGTGCCAGCAGCTTGGTGGTGGGTAGTGGGCATCAGCCCCAGCATTTT.

The rearrangement links TRBV13 to TRBJ2-1; TRBD1 aligns across 8 bases. The ends lost 5 bases at V and 2 bases at J; junction bases unmatched: 5. In germline, CDR1 is PRHDT, CDR2 FYEKMQ (reference sequence). This CDR3 has 15 amino acids. The CDR3 coding sequence is TGTGCCAGCAGCCGATGGACAGGGCCCTACAATGAGCAGTTCTTC. Translating gives CASSRWTGPYNEQFF.

The chain links TRBV15 to TRBJ1-4, with D perhaps matching TRBD1 (6 bases). V was shortened by 0 bases and J by 0 bases, with 11 bases between the two germline ends. The germline gives CDR1 LNHNV, CDR2 YYDKDF (reference sequence). This CDR3 has 17 amino acids. Here the CDR3 reads CATSREGGVPTNEKLFF. In DNA, the CDR3 is TGTGCCACCAGCAGAGAAGGGGGGGTCCCAACTAATGAAAAACTGTTTTTT.

In this sample, this clone turned up a few times. V usage is TRBV28 and J usage is TRBJ2-1; D call uncertain. From germline, CDR1 is MDHEN and CDR2 SYDVKM. The CDR3 sequence is 12 residues long. Trimming stripped 5 bases from V and 7 bases from J, with 9 bases between. CDR3 sequence: CASSTASNEQFF. CDR3 in DNA: TGTGCCAGCAGTACTGCTAGTAATGAGCAGTTCTTC.

V usage is TRBV19 and J usage is TRBJ1-5; D not certain. V was trimmed by 3 bases and J by 1 base, leaving 22 bases between them. The CDR3 spans 19 residues. The germline gives CDR1 LNHDA, CDR2 SQIVND (reference sequence). CDR3 residues: CASSIIYSTEGISNQPQHF. CDR3 nucleotide sequence: TGTGCCAGTAGTATTATTTATAGTACAGAGGGAATAAGCAATCAGCCCCAGCATTTT.

This rearrangement joins TRBV12-5 to TRBJ1-2; perhaps TRBD1 as D (5 bases). Germline V gene lookup returns CDR1 LGHNT and CDR2 FRNRAP. Deletions cut 6 bases from V and 2 bases from J, with 10 bases between. The CDR3 has 13 residues. This CDR3 reads CASGVTVNYGYTF. For the CDR3, the DNA is TGTGCTAGTGGGGTGACAGTGAACTATGGCTACACCTTC.

V gene TRBV9 combines with J gene TRBJ2-2; 8 bases are a match to TRBD2. V was clipped by 5 bases and J by 4 bases; unmatched bases: 7. The germline V gene has CDR1 SGDLS and CDR2 YYNGEE. The CDR3 is 15 amino acids. In DNA form, the CDR3 reads TGTGCCAGCAGGCTGGCGAGCGGGAGCACCGGGGAGCTGTTTTTT. Its protein product is CASRLASGSTGELFF.

V and J are TRBV24-1 and TRBJ1-1; no firm D call. CDR1 and CDR2 (germline): KGHDR, SFDVKD. V was trimmed by 8 bases and J by 4 bases, leaving 4 bases between them. CDR3 length: 10 amino acids. The CDR3 nucleotides are TGTGCCACCACGGGCACTGAAGCTTTCTTT. It yields the protein CATTGTEAFF.

V is TRBV12-3 or TRBV12-4 and J is TRBJ1-1, with D unresolved. This CDR3 contains 13 residues. Trimming removed 1 base from V and 3 bases from J, with 6 bases in between. The CDR3, as DNA: TGTGCCAGCAGTTTAGACACAGACACTGAAGCTTTCTTT. Translation gives CASSLDTDTEAFF.

This sequence joins TRBV19 and TRBJ2-7; 9 bases match TRBD1. Unmatched junction bases numbered 6, after V lost 3 bases and J lost 3 bases. The CDR3 spans 15 residues. CDR1 is LNHDA, CDR2 SQIVND, per germline (reference sequence). DNA for the CDR3: TGTGCCAGTAGTATGGCCGGGACAGGGTACTACGAGCAGTACTTC. Translation gives CASSMAGTGYYEQYF.

The chain joins TRBV4-3 to TRBJ2-7; perhaps TRBD2 as D (5 bases). The germline CDR1 and CDR2 sequences are LGHNA and YSLEER. Trimming cost V 0 bases and J 0 bases, with 12 bases left between them. The length of the CDR3 is 16 residues. In DNA, the CDR3 is TGCGCCAGCAGCCAAGAGCTAGCCTCTAACTCCTACGAGCAGTACTTC. Its translation: CASSQELASNSYEQYF.

This chain uses TRBV5-6 with TRBJ2-3; 7 bases line up with TRBD2. CDR1 is SGHDT and CDR2 is YYEEEE in the germline V gene. This CDR3 region has 15 residues. The V gene end was trimmed by 2 bases and the J gene end by 2 bases; junction bases not matched to a gene: 5. The CDR3 here is CASSFSGTNTDTQYF. The CDR3 DNA sequence: TGTGCCAGCAGCTTCAGCGGGACCAACACAGATACGCAGTATTTT.

J is TRBJ2-1 and V is TRBV4-1, with 10 bases identical to TRBD2. J lost 5 bases, V lost 1 base, and 11 bases had no gene match. The CDR3 extends over 18 amino acids. The germline V gene encodes CDR1 MGHRA and CDR2 YSYEKL. CDR3 coding DNA: TGCGCCAGCAGCCAAGGGAGGCTAGCGGGAGCGTCCCACAATGAGCAGTTCTTC. Residues: CASSQGRLAGASHNEQFF.

This rearrangement joins TRBV12-5 to TRBJ2-7; D may be TRBD2 (6 bases). Trimming took 2 bases from V and 9 from J, leaving 17 bases between them. The CDR3 totals 14 residues. The germline gives CDR1 LGHNT, CDR2 FRNRAP. The CDR3 region has the DNA TGTGCTAGTGGTTTGCCCCTCGGGAGCGAGGGGCAGTACTTC. This codes for CASGLPLGSEGQYF. Combining the CDR3 with reference TRBV12-5 and TRBJ2-7 gives the whole variable domain DARVTQTPRHKVTEMGQEVTMRCQPILGHNTVFWYRQTMMQGLELLAYFRNRAPLDDSGMPKDRFSAEMPDATLATLKIQPSEPRDSAVYFCASGLPLGSEGQYFGPGTRLTVT.

J is TRBJ2-7 and V is TRBV10-1, with D perhaps matching TRBD1 (6 bases). This CDR3 has 12 residues. V dropped 0 bases and J dropped 11 bases, with 11 bases sitting between them. Germline assignment: CDR1 WNHNN and CDR2 SYGVQD (reference sequence). The chain's CDR3 is CASSESDSPKYF. DNA of the CDR3: TGCGCCAGCAGTGAGTCGGACAGCCCGAAGTACTTC.

The V call is TRBV7-9, the J call TRBJ1-2; no clear D gene. The V gene lost 5 bases and the J gene lost 6 bases, with 22 bases spanning the gap. The CDR3 is 16 amino acids. CDR1 SEHNR and CDR2 FQNEAQ come from the germline V gene (reference sequence). The CDR3 sequence: CASSRTRETPGHGYTF. DNA of the CDR3: TGTGCCAGCAGCCGAACTCGAGAGACACCCGGCCATGGCTACACCTTC.